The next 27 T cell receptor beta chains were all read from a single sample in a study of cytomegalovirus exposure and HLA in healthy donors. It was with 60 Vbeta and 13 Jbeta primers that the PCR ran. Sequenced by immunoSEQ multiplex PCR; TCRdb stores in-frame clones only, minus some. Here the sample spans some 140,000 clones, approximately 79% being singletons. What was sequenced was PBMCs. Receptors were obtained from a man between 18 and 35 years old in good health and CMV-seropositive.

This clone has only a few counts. The CDR3: CASSPGGRNEQYF. CDR3 nucleotides: TGCGCCAGCAGCCCGGGGGGACGGAACGAGCAGTACTTC. This chain joins TRBV5-1 and TRBJ2-7; the match to TRBD2 covers 7 bases. This CDR3 region has 13 residues. The trim removed 4 bases at V and 5 bases at J, leaving 6 bases unmatched. Germline values: CDR1 SGHRS, CDR2 YFSETQ.

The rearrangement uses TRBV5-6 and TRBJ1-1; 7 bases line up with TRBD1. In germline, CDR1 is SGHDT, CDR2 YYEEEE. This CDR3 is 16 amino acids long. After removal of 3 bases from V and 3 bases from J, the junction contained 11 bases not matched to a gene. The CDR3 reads CASSSLGGGEDTEAFF. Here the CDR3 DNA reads TGTGCCAGCAGCTCCTTAGGGGGCGGAGAGGACACTGAAGCTTTCTTT.

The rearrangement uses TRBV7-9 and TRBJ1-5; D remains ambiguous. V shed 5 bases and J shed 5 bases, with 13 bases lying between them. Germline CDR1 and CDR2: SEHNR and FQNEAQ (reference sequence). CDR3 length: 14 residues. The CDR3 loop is CASSQTRAYQPQHF. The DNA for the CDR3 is TGTGCCAGCAGCCAAACTAGGGCTTATCAGCCCCAGCATTTT.

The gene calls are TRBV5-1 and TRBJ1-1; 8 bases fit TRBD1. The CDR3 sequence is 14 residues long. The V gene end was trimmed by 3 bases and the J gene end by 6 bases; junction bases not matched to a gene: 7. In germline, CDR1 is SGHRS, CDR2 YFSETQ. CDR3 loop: CASSWDRQGSEAFF. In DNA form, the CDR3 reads TGCGCCAGCAGCTGGGACAGGCAAGGCTCTGAAGCTTTCTTT.

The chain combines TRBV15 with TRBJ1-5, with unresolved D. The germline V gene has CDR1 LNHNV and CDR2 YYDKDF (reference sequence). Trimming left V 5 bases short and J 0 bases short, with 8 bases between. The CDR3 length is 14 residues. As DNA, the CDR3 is TGTGCCACCAGCGTCGGGATTAGCAATCAGCCCCAGCATTTT. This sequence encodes CATSVGISNQPQHF.

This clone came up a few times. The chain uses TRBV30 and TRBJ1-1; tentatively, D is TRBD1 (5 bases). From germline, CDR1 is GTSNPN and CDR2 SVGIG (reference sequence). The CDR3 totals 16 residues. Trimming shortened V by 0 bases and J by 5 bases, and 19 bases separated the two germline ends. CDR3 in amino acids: CAWSVPVGGMLTEAFF. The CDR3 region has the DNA TGTGCCTGGAGTGTACCGGTCGGGGGTATGTTGACTGAAGCTTTCTTT.

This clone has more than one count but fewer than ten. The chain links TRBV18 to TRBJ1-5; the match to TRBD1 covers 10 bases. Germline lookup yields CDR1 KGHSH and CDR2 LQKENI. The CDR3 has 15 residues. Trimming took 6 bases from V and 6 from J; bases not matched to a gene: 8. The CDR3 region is CASSRQGADGQPQHF. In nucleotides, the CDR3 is TGTGCCAGCTCTCGACAGGGGGCCGATGGTCAGCCCCAGCATTTT.

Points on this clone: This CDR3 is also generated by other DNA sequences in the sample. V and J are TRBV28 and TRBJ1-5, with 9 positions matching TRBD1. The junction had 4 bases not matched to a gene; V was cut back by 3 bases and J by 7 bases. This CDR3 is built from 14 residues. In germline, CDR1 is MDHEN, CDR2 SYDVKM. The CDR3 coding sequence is TGTGCCAGCAGTTTGGGACAGGGAAGGCAGCCCCAGCATTTT. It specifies CASSLGQGRQPQHF.

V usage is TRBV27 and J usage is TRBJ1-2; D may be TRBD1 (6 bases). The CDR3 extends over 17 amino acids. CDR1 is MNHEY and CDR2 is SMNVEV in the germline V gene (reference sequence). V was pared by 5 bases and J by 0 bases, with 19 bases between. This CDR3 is CASSPRRQGGANYGYTF. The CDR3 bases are TGTGCCAGCAGTCCCCGACGTCAAGGGGGGGCTAACTATGGCTACACCTTC.

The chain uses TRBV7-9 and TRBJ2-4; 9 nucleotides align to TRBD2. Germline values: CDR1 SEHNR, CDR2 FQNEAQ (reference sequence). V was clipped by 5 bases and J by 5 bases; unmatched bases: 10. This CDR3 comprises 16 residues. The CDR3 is CASSPAGGGAQNIQYF. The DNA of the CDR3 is TGTGCCAGCAGCCCAGCTGGCGGGGGGGCCCAAAACATTCAGTACTTC.

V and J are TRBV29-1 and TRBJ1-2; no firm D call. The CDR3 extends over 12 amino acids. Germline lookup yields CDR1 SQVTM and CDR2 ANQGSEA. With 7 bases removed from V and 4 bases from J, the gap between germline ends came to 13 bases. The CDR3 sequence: CSAPYLPYGYTF. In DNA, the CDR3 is TGCAGCGCTCCATACCTACCCTATGGCTACACCTTC.

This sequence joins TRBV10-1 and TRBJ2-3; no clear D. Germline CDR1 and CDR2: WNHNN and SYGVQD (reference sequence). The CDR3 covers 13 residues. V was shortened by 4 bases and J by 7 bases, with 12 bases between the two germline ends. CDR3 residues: CASSVGRKYTQYF. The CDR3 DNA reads TGCGCCAGCAGTGTTGGCAGAAAGTATACGCAGTATTTT.

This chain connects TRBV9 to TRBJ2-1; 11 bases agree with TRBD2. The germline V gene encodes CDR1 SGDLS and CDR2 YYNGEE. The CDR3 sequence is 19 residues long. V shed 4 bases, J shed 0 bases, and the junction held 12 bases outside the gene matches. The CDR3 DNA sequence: TGTGCCAGCAGCCTCGCCCCTAGCGGGGGGAAGAGCTCCTACAATGAGCAGTTCTTC. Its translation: CASSLAPSGGKSSYNEQFF.

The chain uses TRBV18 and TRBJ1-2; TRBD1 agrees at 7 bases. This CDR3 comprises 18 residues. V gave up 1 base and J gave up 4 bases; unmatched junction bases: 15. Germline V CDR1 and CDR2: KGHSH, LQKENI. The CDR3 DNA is TGTGCCAGCTCACCACTGGGACGGGTCCCTCAGGGGGGCTATGGCTACACCTTC. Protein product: CASSPLGRVPQGGYGYTF. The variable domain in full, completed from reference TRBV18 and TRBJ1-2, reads NAGVMQNPRHLVRRRGQEARLRCSPMKGHSHVYWYRQLPEEGLKFMVYLQKENIIDESGMPKERFSAEFPKEGPSILRIQQVVRGDSAAYFCASSPLGRVPQGGYGYTFGSGTRLTVV.

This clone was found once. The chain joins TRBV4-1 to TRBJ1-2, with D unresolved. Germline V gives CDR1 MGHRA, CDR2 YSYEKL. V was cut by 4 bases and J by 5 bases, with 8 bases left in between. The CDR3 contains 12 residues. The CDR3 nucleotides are TGCGCCAGCAGCCCGGGAGGTTATGGCTACACCTTC. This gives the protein CASSPGGYGYTF.

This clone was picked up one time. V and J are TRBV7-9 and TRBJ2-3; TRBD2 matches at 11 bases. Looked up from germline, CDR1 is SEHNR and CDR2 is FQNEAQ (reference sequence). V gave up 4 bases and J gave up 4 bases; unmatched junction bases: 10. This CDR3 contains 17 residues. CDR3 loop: CASSYVPLAGGPDTQYF. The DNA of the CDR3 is TGTGCCAGCAGCTACGTTCCCCTAGCGGGAGGTCCAGATACGCAGTATTTT. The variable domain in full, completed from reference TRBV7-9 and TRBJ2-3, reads DTGVSQNPRHKITKRGQNVTFRCDPISEHNRLYWYRQTLGQGPEFLTYFQNEAQLEKSRLLSDRFSAERPKGSFSTLEIQRTEQGDSAMYLCASSYVPLAGGPDTQYFGPGTRLTVL.

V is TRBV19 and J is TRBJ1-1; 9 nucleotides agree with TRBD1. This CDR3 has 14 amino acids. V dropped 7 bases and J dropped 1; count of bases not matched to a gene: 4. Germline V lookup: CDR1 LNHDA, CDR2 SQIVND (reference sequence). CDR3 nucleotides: TGTGCCAGTAATAACAGGGGGCAGAACACTGAAGCTTTCTTT. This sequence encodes CASNNRGQNTEAFF.

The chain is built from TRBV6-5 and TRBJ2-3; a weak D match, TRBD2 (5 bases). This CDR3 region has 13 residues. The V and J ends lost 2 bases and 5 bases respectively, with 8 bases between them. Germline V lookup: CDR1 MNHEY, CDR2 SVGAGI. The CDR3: CASSYSRGDTQYF. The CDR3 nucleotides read TGTGCCAGCAGTTACAGTCGGGGAGATACGCAGTATTTT.

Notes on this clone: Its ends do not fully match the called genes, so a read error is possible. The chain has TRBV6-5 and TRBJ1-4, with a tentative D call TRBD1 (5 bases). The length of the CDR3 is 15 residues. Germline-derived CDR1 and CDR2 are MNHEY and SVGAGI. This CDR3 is CASSYLGVTNEKLFF. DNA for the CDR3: TGTGCCAGCAGCTACTTAGGGGTGACTAATGAAAAACTGTTTTTT.

The CDR3 coding sequence is TGTGCCAGCACGCGGAGCACCTACGAGCAGTACTTC. Translated: CASTRSTYEQYF. The chain links TRBV2 to TRBJ2-7; D unclear. Per the germline V gene, CDR1 is SNHLY and CDR2 is FYNNEI. V lost 7 bases and J lost 2, with 9 bases in between. This CDR3 has 12 amino acids.

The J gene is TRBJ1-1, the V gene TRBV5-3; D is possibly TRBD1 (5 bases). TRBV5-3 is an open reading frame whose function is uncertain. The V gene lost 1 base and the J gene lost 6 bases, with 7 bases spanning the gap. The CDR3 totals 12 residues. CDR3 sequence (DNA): TGTGCCAGAAGCTTGTTCAGGGCTGAAGCTTTCTTT. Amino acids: CARSLFRAEAFF.

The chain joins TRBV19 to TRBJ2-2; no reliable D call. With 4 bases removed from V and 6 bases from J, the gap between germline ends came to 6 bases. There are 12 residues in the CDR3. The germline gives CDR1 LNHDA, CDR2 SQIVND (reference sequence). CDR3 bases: TGTGCCAGTAGTAAAACGGCCGGGGAGCTGTTTTTT. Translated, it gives CASSKTAGELFF.

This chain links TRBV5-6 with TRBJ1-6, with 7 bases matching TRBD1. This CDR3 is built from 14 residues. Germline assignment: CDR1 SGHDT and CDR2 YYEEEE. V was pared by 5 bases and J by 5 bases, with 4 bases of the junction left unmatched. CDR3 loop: CASRGQWDNSPLHF. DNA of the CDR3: TGTGCCAGCAGGGGACAGTGGGATAATTCACCCCTCCACTTT. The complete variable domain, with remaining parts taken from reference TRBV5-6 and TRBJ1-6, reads DAGVTQSPTHLIKTRGQQVTLRCSPKSGHDTVSWYQQALGQGPQFIFQYYEEEERQRGNFPDRFSGHQFPNYSSELNVNALLLGDSALYLCASRGQWDNSPLHFGNGTRLTVT.

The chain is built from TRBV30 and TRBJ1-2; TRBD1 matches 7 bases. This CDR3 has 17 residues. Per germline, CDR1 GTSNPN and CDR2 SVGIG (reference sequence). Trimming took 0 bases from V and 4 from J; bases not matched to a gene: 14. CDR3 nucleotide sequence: TGTGCCTGGAGTGTAGTCGGTGCAGGGGGTATTTTCTATGGCTACACCTTC. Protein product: CAWSVVGAGGIFYGYTF.

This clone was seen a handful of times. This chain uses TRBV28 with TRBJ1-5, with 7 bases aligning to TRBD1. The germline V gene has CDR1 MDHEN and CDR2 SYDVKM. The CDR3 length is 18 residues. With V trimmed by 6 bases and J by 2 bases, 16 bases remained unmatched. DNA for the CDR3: TGTGCCAGCAGCTTGAGGACAGGAGCCATGGGGGGCAATCAGCCCCAGCATTTT. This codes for CASSLRTGAMGGNQPQHF. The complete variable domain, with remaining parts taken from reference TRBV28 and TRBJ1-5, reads DVKVTQSSRYLVKRTGEKVFLECVQDMDHENMFWYRQDPGLGLRLIYFSYDVKMKEKGDIPEGYSVSREKKERFSLILESASTNQTSMYLCASSLRTGAMGGNQPQHFGDGTRLSIL.

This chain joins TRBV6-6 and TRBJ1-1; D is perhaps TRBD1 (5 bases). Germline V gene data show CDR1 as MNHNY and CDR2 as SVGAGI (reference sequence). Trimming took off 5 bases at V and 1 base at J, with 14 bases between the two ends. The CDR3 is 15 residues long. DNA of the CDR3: TGTGCCAGCAGTCACCTTGGGGCAGGGAACACTGAAGCTTTCTTT. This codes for CASSHLGAGNTEAFF.

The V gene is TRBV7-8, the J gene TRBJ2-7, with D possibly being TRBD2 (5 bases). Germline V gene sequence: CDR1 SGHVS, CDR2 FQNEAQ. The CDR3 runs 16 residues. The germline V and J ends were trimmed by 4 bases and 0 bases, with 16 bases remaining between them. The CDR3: CASSYERSHSSYEQYF. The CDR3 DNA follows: TGTGCCAGCAGCTACGAGCGGTCGCATAGCTCCTACGAGCAGTACTTC.